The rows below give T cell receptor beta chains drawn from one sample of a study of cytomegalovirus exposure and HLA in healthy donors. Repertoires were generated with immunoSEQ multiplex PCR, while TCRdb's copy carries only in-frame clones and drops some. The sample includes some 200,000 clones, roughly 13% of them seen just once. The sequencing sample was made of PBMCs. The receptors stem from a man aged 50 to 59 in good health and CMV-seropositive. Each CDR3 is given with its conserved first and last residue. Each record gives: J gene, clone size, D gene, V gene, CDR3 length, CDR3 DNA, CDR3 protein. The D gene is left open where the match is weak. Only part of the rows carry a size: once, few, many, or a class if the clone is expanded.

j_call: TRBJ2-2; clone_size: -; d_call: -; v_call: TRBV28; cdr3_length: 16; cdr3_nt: TGTGCCAGCAGTCCTGGGCAAACAGGCTACCCCGGGGAGCTGTTTTTT; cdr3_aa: CASSPGQTGYPGELFF
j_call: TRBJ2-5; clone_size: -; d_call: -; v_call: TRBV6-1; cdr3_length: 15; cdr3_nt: TGTGCCAGCAGTGAAGTCAGGGATCGTCAAGAGACCCAGTACTTC; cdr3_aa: CASSEVRDRQETQYF
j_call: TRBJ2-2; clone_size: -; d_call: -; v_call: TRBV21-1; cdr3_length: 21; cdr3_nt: TGTGCCAGCAGCAAAGCCCCCCCGGGACAGCTCCATTATTGGTCTTCCGGGGAGCTGTTTTTT; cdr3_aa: CASSKAPPGQLHYWSSGELFF
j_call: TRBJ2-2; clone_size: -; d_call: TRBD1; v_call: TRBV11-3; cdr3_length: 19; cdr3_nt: TGTGCCAGCTTCGGGACAGGGGTACGAAAAAGGACGAACACCGGGGAGCTGTTTTTT; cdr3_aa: CASFGTGVRKRTNTGELFF
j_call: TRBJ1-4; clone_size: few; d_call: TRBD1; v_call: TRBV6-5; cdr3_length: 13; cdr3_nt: TGTGCCAGCAGAAGACAGGGAGCCGAAAAACTGTTTTTT; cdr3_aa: CASRRQGAEKLFF
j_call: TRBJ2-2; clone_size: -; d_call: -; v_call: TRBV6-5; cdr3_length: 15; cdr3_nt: TGTGCCAGCAGTTATATGGGGGCGGGCACCGGGGAGCTGTTTTTT; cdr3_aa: CASSYMGAGTGELFF
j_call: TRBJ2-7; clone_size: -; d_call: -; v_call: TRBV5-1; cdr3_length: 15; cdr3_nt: TGCGCCAGCAGCTTGGCCCCAGCAGGGGCCGACGAGCAGTACTTC; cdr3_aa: CASSLAPAGADEQYF
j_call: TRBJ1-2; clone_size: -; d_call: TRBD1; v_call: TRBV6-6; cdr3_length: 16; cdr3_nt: TGTGCCAGCAGTTACATTCCGGGACAGGCCAACTATGGCTACACCTTC; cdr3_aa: CASSYIPGQANYGYTF
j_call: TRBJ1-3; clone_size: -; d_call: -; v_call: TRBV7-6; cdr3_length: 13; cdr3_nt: TGTGCCAGCAGAGCGGGGGATGGAAACACCATATATTTT; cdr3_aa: CASRAGDGNTIYF
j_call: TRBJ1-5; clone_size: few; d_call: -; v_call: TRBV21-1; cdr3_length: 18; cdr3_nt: TGTGCCAGCAGCTTACCGGGACAGGGGGTGGGCTACAATCAGCCCCAGCATTTT; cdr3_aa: CASSLPGQGVGYNQPQHF
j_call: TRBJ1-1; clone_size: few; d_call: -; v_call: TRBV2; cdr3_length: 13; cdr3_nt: TGTGCCAGCAGTTCCCCGGGAGCGGCTGAAGCTTTCTTT; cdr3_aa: CASSSPGAAEAFF
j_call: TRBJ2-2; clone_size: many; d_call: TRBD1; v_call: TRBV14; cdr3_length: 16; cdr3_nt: TGTGCCAGCAGCCCCCTCGACAGGGGGAACACCGGGGAGCTGTTTTTT; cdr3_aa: CASSPLDRGNTGELFF
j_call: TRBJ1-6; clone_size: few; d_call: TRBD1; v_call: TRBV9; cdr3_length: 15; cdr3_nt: TGTGCCAGCAGCCCGGAAGGACAGGGTTTATGGGCCCTCCACTTT; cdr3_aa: CASSPEGQGLWALHF
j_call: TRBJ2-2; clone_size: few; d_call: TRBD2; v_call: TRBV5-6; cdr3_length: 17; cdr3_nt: TGTGCCAGCAGCTTGTGGTTCACTAGCGGAAACACCGGGGAGCTGTTTTTT; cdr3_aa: CASSLWFTSGNTGELFF
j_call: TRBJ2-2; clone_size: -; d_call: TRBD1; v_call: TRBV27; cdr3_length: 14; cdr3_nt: TGTGCCAGCAGTTTAGGGACAGCCACCGGGGAGCTGTTTTTT; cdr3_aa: CASSLGTATGELFF
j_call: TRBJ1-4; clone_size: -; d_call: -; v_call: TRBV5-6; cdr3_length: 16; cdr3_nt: TGTGCCAGCAGCTTGGGAGCGGGATCGACTAATGAAAAACTGTTTTTT; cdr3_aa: CASSLGAGSTNEKLFF
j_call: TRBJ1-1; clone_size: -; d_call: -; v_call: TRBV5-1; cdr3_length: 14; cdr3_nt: TGCGCCAGCAGCTTGCAGGGGAGGGACACTGAAGCTTTCTTT; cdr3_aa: CASSLQGRDTEAFF
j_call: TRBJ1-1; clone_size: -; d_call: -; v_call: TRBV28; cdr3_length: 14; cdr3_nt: TGTGCCAGCAGCCTGGGTACAGGATATGGCTTGTGGATCTTT; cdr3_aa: CASSLGTGYGLWIF
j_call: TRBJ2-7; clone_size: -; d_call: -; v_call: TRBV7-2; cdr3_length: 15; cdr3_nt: TGTGCCAGCAGCCCCACCCGGGTCCGAGCCTACGAGCAGTACTTC; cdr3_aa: CASSPTRVRAYEQYF
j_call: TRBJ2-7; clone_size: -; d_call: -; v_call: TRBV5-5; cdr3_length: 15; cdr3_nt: TGTGCCAGCAGCTCGACCGGTACAGGTCCAAACGAGCAGTACTTC; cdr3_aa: CASSSTGTGPNEQYF
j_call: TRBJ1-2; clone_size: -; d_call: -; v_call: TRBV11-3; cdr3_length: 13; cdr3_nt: TGTGCCAGCAGCTTGGGAGGAAACTATGGCTACACCTTC; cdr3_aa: CASSLGGNYGYTF
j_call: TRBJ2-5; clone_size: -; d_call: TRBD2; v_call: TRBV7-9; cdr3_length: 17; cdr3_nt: TGTGCCAGCAGCCGGGGGGCCTTAGCGGGGAGTCAGGAGACCCAGTACTTC; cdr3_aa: CASSRGALAGSQETQYF
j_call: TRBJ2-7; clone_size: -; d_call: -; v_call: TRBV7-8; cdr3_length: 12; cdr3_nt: TGTGCCAGCAGCTTACCTGTCCGCGAGCAGTACTTC; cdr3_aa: CASSLPVREQYF
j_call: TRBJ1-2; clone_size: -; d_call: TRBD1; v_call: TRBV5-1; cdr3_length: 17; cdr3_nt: TGCGCCAGCAGCCTCGAACCTACAGGGGAATCTAACTATGGCTACACCTTC; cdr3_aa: CASSLEPTGESNYGYTF
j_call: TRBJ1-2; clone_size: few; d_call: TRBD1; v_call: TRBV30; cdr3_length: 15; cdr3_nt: TGTGCCTGGAGTTACGGACAGGGAGGAAACTATGGCTACACCTTC; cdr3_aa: CAWSYGQGGNYGYTF
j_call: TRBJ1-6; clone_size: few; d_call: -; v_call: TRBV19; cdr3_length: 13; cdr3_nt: TGTGCCAGTAGTATCCTCTATAATTCACCCCTCCACTTT; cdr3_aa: CASSILYNSPLHF
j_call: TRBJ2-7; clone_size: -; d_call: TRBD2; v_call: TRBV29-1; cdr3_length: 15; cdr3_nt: TGCAGCGTTATCGAGCGGGGGGCGAGCTCCTACGAGCAGTACTTC; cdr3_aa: CSVIERGASSYEQYF
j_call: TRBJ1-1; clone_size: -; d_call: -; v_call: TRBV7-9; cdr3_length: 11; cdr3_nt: TGTGCCAGCAGCCCCCCGGACAACTATTTCTTT; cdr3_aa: CASSPPDNYFF